The 17 T cell receptor beta chains given below trace back to one sample, sequenced in a study of T cell repertoires in cytomegalovirus infection. TCRdb reprocessed the reads with MiXCR, giving one entry per CDR3 protein. Among about 700,000 distinct CDR3 sequences listed, about 30% were seen once. Their antigens remain unidentified. The specimen was cultured PBMCs, collected from culture after CMV antigen stimulation. The receptors were sampled from a human donor in good health (CMV status not recorded). Some clones in this sample may be carry-over from other donors' samples.

The sample holds a few counts of this clonotype. The chain couples TRBV28 to TRBJ1-2; D is possibly TRBD1 (5 bases). CDR1 is MDHEN, CDR2 SYDVKM, per germline. V lost 3 bases, J lost 6 bases, and 11 bases lay in between. This CDR3 comprises 13 residues. The CDR3 loop is CASSLAGKDGYTF. DNA for the CDR3: TGTGCCAGCAGTTTGGCAGGGAAGGATGGCTACACCTTC.

This clonotype came up many times. The chain recombines TRBV7-6 with TRBJ1-5, with 7 nucleotides matching TRBD1. This CDR3 comprises 14 residues. CDR1 SGHVS and CDR2 FNYEAQ come from the germline V gene. Losses at the gene ends were 5 bases for V and 5 bases for J; bases not matched to a gene: 6. The CDR3 DNA is TGTGCCAGCAGCCCAACAGGGGATGATCAGCCCCAGCATTTT. It translates to CASSPTGDDQPQHF.

The V and J genes are TRBV6-2 or TRBV6-3 and TRBJ2-7, with 8 bases aligning to TRBD1. V dropped 6 bases and J dropped 3; count of bases not matched to a gene: 4. This CDR3 is built from 13 residues. Germline CDR1 is MNHEY and CDR2 is SVGEGT. The CDR3 DNA follows: TGTGCCAGCAGGGGACAGGAGGACTACGAGCAGTACTTC. It encodes CASRGQEDYEQYF.

The chain employs TRBV12-3 or TRBV12-4 and TRBJ2-7; 9 bases line up with TRBD1. The CDR3 has 13 amino acids. Germline trimming cut 6 bases from V and 5 bases from J; bases unmatched to any gene: 5. The CDR3 DNA reads TGTGCCAGCAGCGGGACAGGGAACGACGAGCAGTACTTC. This gives the protein CASSGTGNDEQYF.

In regard to this clonotype: The junction does not match germline at one end; this may be a read error. The gene calls are TRBV7-6 and TRBJ1-1; D possibly corresponds to TRBD1 (5 bases). The V gene's germline CDR1 is SGHVS and CDR2 FNYEAQ. The CDR3 contains 14 residues. Here the CDR3 DNA reads TGTGCCACCAGCGCCCCCGGGGCCAACACTGAAGCTTTCTTT. This translates into CATSAPGANTEAFF.

The chain uses TRBV11-2 and TRBJ2-7, with TRBD2 matching 8 bases. The CDR3 runs 17 residues. V lost 0 bases, J lost 4 bases, and 11 bases stayed unmatched. Germline loops: CDR1 SGHAT, CDR2 FQNNGV. This chain's CDR3 is CASSLDQGTSIEYEQYF. CDR3 nucleotide sequence: TGTGCCAGCAGCTTAGATCAAGGGACTAGTATCGAATACGAGCAGTACTTC.

This CDR3 reads CASLVGGTGDDEQYF. The CDR3 nucleotides are TGTGCCAGCTTAGTTGGGGGGACAGGGGACGACGAGCAGTACTTC. The rearrangement links TRBV18 to TRBJ2-7; 10 positions agree with TRBD1. J lost 5 bases, V lost 7 bases, and 11 bases had no gene match. The CDR3 spans 15 residues. Germline V gene data show CDR1 as KGHSH and CDR2 as LQKENI.

This clonotype was seen a handful of times. CDR3 sequence reads: CASSPRPTGPNTGELFF. CDR3 coding DNA: TGTGCCAGCAGCCCCCGCCCGACGGGACCGAACACCGGGGAGCTGTTTTTT. The chain uses TRBV11-2 and TRBJ2-2; D possibly matches TRBD1 or TRBD2 (5 bases each). The CDR3 has 17 amino acids. V was trimmed by 5 bases and J by 0 bases, leaving 16 bases between them. The germline CDR1 and CDR2 sequences are SGHAT and FQNNGV.

J is TRBJ2-5 and V is TRBV7-8; 13 nucleotides line up with TRBD2. This CDR3 region has 19 residues. Germline values: CDR1 SGHVS, CDR2 FQNEAQ. V gave up 7 bases and J gave up 3 bases; unmatched junction bases: 17. The CDR3 is CASTPHGTSGIGGEETQYF. CDR3 bases: TGTGCCAGCACCCCCCATGGGACTAGCGGGATAGGGGGGGAAGAGACCCAGTACTTC.

The CDR3 DNA sequence: TGCAGTGCTAGTAGCGGGGGGGCTCTGACCCAGTACTTC. Amino acids: CSASSGGALTQYF. The rearrangement links TRBV20-1 to TRBJ2-5; 11 bases are shared with TRBD2. Germline CDR1 reads DFQATT; CDR2 reads SNEGSKA (reference sequence). V lost 3 bases to trimming and J lost 7 bases; unmatched junction nucleotides: 4. The CDR3 has 13 amino acids.

The J gene is TRBJ1-2, the V gene TRBV7-2, with D perhaps TRBD1 (5 bases). Germline V gene sequence: CDR1 SGHTA, CDR2 FQGNSA. V shed 1 base and J shed 8 bases, with 11 bases lying between them. The CDR3 runs 13 residues. The CDR3 loop reads CASSLVAQGGYTF. The CDR3 DNA is TGTGCCAGCAGCTTAGTTGCCCAGGGCGGCTACACCTTC.

CDR3 region: CSARAGTGGYNEQFF. In DNA, the CDR3 is TGCAGTGCTAGAGCCGGGACAGGGGGCTACAATGAGCAGTTCTTC. J is TRBJ2-1 and V is TRBV20-1; 11 bases match TRBD1. Germline V gene lookup returns CDR1 DFQATT and CDR2 SNEGSKA (reference sequence). V shed 1 base, J shed 3 bases, and the junction held 2 bases outside the gene matches. The CDR3 length is 15 residues.

This clonotype was recorded many times. CDR3 DNA: TGTGCCAGCAGCGCGCAGCCGACGGGGGGTACTGAAGCTTTCTTT. Its translation: CASSAQPTGGTEAFF. The rearrangement uses TRBV7-8 and TRBJ1-1; TRBD1 is a possible D gene (5 bases). The V end lost 5 bases, the J end lost 5 bases, and 18 bases lay between the germline ends. The CDR3 totals 15 residues. From germline, CDR1 is SGHVS and CDR2 FQNEAQ.

The chain joins TRBV10-2 to TRBJ1-4, with TRBD1 identical over 7 bases. The V gene end was trimmed by 7 bases and the J gene end by 4 bases; junction bases not matched to a gene: 3. The CDR3 covers 13 residues. CDR1 is WSHSY, CDR2 SAAADI, per germline. The CDR3 here is CASKGQLNEKLFF. Here the CDR3 DNA reads TGCGCCAGCAAGGGACAGCTTAATGAAAAACTGTTTTTT.

This clonotype came up a few times. This chain uses TRBV20-1 with TRBJ1-5; weak D call: TRBD1 (6 bases). The CDR3 covers 13 residues. V was clipped by 7 bases and J by 2 bases, with 12 bases between them. CDR1 DFQATT and CDR2 SNEGSKA come from the germline V gene (reference sequence). The CDR3 coding sequence is TGCAGTGTCAGAGGGGGTGGCAATCAGCCCCAGCATTTT. Translation gives CSVRGGGNQPQHF.

This chain links TRBV20-1 with TRBJ2-7; D unresolved. Deletions cut 6 bases from V and 5 bases from J, with 11 bases between. This CDR3 has 11 residues. Germline CDR1 is DFQATT and CDR2 is SNEGSKA (reference sequence). CDR3 sequence: CSARKGNEQYF. The CDR3 DNA reads as TGCAGTGCCCGGAAGGGTAACGAGCAGTACTTC.

V gene TRBV7-6 combines with J gene TRBJ2-1; D is ambiguous. Germline CDR1 SGHVS, CDR2 FNYEAQ. V lost 6 bases to trimming and J lost 0 bases, with 12 bases between them. The CDR3 contains 15 residues. The CDR3 DNA reads as TGTGCCAGCAGACAAGACCGAAGCTCCTACAATGAGCAGTTCTTC. The encoded protein is CASRQDRSSYNEQFF.